A single sample gave rise to the 3 T cell receptor beta chains below, sequenced in a study of blood T cell repertoires in COVID-19. The repertoire was sequenced with immunoSEQ multiplex PCR; TCRdb's copy has only in-frame clones and lacks some. Here the sample spans 150,000 or so clones, around 87% being singletons. Sequencing used PBMCs or T cells enriched from blood (not recorded which). The receptors shown here come from a woman aged 40 to 50 who had been exposed to COVID-19.

The genes are TRBV19 and TRBJ2-7, with D perhaps TRBD1 (5 bases). V was clipped by 5 bases and J by 6 bases, with 14 bases between them. The germline gives CDR1 LNHDA, CDR2 SQIVND (reference sequence). This CDR3 is built from 13 residues. The CDR3 is CASSWTQGSEQYF. CDR3 nucleotide sequence: TGTGCCAGTAGTTGGACCCAGGGATCCGAGCAGTACTTC.

This chain joins TRBV5-4 and TRBJ2-7, with 8 bases that match TRBD2. Trimming removed 5 bases from V and 1 base from J; junction bases left unmatched: 5. Germline CDR1 is SGHNT and CDR2 is YYREEE (reference sequence). The CDR3 is 14 amino acids. The CDR3 sequence: CASRMERGSYEQYF. CDR3 bases: TGTGCCAGCAGGATGGAGCGGGGGTCCTACGAGCAGTACTTC.

The chain carries TRBV19 and TRBJ1-4; unclear D gene. This CDR3 region has 13 residues. CDR1 and CDR2 from the germline V gene are LNHDA and SQIVND (reference sequence). Trimming took 3 bases from V and 5 from J, leaving 7 bases between them. The CDR3, as DNA: TGTGCCAGTAGTATCCTCTCGAATGAAAAACTGTTTTTT. It specifies CASSILSNEKLFF.